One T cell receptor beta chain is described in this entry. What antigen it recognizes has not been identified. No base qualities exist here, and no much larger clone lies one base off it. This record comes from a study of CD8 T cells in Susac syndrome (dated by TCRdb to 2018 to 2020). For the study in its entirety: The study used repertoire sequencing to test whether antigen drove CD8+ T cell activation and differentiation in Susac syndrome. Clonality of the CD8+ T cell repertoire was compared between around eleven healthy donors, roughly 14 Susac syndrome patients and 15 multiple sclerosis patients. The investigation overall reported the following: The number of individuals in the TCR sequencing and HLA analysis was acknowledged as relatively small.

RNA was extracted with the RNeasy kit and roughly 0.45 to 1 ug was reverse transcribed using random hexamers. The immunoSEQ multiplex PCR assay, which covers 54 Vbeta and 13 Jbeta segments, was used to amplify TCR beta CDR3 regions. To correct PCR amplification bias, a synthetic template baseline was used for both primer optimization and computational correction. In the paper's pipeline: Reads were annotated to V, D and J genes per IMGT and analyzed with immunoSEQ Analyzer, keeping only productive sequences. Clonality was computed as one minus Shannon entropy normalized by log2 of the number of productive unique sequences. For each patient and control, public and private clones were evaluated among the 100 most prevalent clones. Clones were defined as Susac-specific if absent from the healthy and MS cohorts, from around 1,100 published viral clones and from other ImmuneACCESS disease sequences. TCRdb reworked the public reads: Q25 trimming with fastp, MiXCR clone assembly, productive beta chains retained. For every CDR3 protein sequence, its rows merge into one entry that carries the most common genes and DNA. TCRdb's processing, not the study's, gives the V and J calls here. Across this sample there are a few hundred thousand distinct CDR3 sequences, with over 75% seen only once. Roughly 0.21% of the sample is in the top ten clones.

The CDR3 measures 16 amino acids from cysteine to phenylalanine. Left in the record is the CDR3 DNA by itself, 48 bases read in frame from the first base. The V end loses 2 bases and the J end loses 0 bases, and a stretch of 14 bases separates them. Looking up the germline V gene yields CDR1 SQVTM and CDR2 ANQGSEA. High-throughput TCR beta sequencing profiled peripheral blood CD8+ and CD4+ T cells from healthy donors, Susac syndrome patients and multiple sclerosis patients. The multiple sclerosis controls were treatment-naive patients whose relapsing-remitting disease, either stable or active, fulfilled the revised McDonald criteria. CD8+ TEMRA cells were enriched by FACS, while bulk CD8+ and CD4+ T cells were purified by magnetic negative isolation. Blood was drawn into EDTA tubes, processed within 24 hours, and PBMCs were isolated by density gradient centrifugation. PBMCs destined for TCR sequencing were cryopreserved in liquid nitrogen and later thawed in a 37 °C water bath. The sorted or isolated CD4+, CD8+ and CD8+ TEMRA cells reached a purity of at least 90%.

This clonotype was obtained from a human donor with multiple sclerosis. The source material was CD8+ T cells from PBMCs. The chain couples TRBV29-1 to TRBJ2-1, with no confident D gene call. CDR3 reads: CSVEKLDPSSYNEQFF. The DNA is TGCAGCGTTGAAAAGTTGGATCCGAGCTCCTACAATGAGCAGTTCTTC.